This T cell receptor beta chain was recovered during a study of cytomegalovirus exposure and HLA in healthy donors. About the research overall: Among the 398 genotyped donors, around 85% were placed in the Caucasian-associated ancestry cluster. Whole-study results and caveats: Indistinguishable V segments such as TRBV6-2 and TRBV6-3 were excluded.

For this clone: Its target is unknown.

V was trimmed by 5 bases and J by 0 bases, leaving 14 bases between them. Germline lookup yields CDR1 MGHDK and CDR2 SYGVNS. This CDR3 region has 16 residues. Researchers ran the PCR with 60 Vbeta and 13 Jbeta primers. Produced via immunoSEQ multiplex PCR; TCRdb's table is partial and in-frame only. The sample has 85,000 to 100,000 clones, approximately 85% seen once. The clonotype originates from a woman under 30 in good health and CMV-seropositive. The sample consisted of PBMCs. The chain couples TRBV25-1 to TRBJ2-1, with D perhaps matching TRBD1 (5 bases). The CDR3 sequence: CASSTTERSSYNEQFF. DNA of the CDR3: TGTGCCAGCAGTACGACAGAGAGAAGCTCCTACAATGAGCAGTTCTTC.